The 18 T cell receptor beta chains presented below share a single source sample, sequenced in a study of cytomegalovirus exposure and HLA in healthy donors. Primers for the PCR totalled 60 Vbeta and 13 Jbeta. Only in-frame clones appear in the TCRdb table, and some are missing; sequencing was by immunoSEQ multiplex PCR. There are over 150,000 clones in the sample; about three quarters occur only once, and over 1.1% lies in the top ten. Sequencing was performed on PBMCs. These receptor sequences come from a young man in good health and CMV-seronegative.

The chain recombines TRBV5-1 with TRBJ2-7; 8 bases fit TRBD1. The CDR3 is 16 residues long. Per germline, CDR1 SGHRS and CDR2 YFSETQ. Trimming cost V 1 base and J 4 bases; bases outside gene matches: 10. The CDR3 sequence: CASSLSYLDRDYEQYF. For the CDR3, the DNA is TGCGCCAGCAGCTTGTCGTATCTGGACAGGGATTACGAGCAGTACTTC.

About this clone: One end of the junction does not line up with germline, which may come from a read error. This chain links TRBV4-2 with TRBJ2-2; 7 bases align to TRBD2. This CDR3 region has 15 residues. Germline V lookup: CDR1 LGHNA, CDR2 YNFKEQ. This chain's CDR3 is CASSHGSGNAGELFF. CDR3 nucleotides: TGTGCCAGCAGCCACGGAAGCGGGAACGCCGGGGAGCTGTTTTTT.

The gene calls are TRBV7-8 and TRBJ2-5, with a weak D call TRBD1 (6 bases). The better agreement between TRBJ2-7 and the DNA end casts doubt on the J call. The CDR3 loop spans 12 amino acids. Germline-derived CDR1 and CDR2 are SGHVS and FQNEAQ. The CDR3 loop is CASSRDNYEQYF. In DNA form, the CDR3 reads TGTGCCAGCAGCCGGGACAATTACGAGCAGTACTTC.

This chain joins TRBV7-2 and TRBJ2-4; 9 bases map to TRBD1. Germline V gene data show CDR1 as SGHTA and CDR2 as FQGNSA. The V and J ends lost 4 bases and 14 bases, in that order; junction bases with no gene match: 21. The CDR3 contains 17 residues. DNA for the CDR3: TGTGCCAGCAGCTCGAACCCCTACAGGGGGCGCGCGAGTGTGAAGTACTTC. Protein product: CASSSNPYRGRASVKYF.

This chain's CDR3 is CASSLASGRAYEQYF. In nucleotides, the CDR3 is TGTGCCAGCAGCTTAGCTAGCGGGAGGGCTTACGAGCAGTACTTC. The chain links TRBV7-9 to TRBJ2-7, with TRBD2 matching over 11 bases. From germline, CDR1 is SEHNR and CDR2 FQNEAQ (reference sequence). The CDR3 is made up of 15 amino acids. V lost 0 bases to trimming and J lost 4 bases; unmatched junction nucleotides: 2.

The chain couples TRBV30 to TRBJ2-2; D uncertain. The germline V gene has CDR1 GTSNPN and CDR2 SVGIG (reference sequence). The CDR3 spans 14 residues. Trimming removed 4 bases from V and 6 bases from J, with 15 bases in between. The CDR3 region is CAWTAYFQAGELFF. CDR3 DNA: TGTGCCTGGACCGCTTATTTTCAGGCCGGGGAGCTGTTTTTT. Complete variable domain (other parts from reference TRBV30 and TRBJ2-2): SQTIHQWPATLVQPVGSPLSLECTVEGTSNPNLYWYRQAAGRGLQLLFYSVGIGQISSEVPQNLSASRPQDRQFILSSKKLLLSDSGFYLCAWTAYFQAGELFFGEGSRLTVL.

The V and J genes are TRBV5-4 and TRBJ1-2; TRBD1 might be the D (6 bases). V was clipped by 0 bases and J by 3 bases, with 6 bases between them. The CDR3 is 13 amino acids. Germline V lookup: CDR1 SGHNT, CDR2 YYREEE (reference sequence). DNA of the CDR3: TGTGCCAGCAGCTTGGACAGGGACTATGGCTACACCTTC. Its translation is CASSLDRDYGYTF. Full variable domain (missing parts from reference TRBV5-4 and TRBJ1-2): ETGVTQSPTHLIKTRGQQVTLRCSSQSGHNTVSWYQQALGQGPQFIFQYYREEENGRGNFPPRFSGLQFPNYSSELNVNALELDDSALYLCASSLDRDYGYTFGSGTRLTVV.

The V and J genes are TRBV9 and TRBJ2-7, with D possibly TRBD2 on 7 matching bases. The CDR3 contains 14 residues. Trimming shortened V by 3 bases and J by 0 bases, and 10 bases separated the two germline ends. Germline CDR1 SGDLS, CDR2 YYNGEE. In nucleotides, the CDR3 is TGTGCCAGCAGCGAAGGGGGGGCCTCCTACGAGCAGTACTTC. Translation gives CASSEGGASYEQYF.

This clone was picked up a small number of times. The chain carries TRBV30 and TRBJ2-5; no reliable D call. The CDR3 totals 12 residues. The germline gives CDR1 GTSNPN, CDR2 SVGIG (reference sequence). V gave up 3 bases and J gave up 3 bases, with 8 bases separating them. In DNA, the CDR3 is TGTGCCTGGAGCGAAACTAAAGAGACCCAGTACTTC. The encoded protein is CAWSETKETQYF. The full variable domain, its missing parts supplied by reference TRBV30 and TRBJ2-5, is SQTIHQWPATLVQPVGSPLSLECTVEGTSNPNLYWYRQAAGRGLQLLFYSVGIGQISSEVPQNLSASRPQDRQFILSSKKLLLSDSGFYLCAWSETKETQYFGPGTRLLVL.

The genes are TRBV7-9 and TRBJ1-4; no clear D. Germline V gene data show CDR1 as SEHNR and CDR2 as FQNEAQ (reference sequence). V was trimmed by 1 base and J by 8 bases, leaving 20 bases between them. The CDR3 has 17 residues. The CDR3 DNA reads TGTGCCAGCAGCTTAGGGCCCAGCGCCCACCCGGGAGAAAAACTGTTTTTT. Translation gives CASSLGPSAHPGEKLFF.

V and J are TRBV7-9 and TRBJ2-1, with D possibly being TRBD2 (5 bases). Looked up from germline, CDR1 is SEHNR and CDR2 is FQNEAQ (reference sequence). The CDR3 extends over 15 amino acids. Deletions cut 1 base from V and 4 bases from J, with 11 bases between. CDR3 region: CASSLGAGIYNEQFF. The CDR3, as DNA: TGTGCCAGCAGCTTAGGGGCGGGCATATACAATGAGCAGTTCTTC.

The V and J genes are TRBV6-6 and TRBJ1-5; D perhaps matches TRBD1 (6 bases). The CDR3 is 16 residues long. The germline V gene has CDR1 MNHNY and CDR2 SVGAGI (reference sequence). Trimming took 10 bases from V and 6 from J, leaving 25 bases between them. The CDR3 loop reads CATRVSGALYGQPQHF. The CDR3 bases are TGTGCCACCCGAGTTTCAGGGGCGCTCTACGGTCAGCCCCAGCATTTT.

CDR3 DNA: TGTGCCAGCAGCCTATTGGGGCAGGGTATGGCCGAGCAGTACTTC. This sequence encodes CASSLLGQGMAEQYF. The rearrangement links TRBV7-9 to TRBJ2-7, with D maybe TRBD1 (5 bases). This CDR3 comprises 15 residues. Germline V gene data show CDR1 as SEHNR and CDR2 as FQNEAQ (reference sequence). V gave up 5 bases and J gave up 6 bases, with 20 bases separating them.

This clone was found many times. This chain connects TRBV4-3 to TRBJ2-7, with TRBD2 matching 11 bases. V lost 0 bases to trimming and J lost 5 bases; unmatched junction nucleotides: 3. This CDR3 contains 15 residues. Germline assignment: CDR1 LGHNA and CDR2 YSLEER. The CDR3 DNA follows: TGCGCCAGCAGCCAAGAAACTAGCGGGAGCGACGAGCAGTACTTC. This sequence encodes CASSQETSGSDEQYF.

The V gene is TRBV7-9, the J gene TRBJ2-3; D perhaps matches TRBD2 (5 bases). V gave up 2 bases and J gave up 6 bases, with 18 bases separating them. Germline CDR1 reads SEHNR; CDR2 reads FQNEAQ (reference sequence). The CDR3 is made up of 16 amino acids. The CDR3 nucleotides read TGTGCCAGCAGCTTAAGAAGCGGCCCTCCACAGGATACGCAGTATTTT. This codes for CASSLRSGPPQDTQYF.

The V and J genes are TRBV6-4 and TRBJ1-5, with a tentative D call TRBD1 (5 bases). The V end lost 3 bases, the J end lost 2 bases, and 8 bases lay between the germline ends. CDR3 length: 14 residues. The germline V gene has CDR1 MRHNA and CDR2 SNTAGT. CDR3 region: CASSEAQGNQPQHF. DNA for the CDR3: TGTGCCAGCAGTGAGGCACAGGGCAATCAGCCCCAGCATTTT.

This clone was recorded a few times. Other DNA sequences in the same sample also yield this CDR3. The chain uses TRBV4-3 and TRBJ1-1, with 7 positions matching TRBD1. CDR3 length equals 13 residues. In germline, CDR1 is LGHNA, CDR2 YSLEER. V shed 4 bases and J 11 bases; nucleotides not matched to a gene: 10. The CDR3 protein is CASSPQGQEEAFF. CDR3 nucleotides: TGCGCCAGCAGCCCTCAAGGACAGGAGGAGGCTTTCTTT.

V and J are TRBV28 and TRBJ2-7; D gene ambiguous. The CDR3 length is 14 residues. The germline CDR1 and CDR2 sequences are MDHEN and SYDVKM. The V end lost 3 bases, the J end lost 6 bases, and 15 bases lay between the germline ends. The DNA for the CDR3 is TGTGCCAGCAGTTTTAGGTTGGGCTCTCTCGAGCAGTACTTC. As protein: CASSFRLGSLEQYF.